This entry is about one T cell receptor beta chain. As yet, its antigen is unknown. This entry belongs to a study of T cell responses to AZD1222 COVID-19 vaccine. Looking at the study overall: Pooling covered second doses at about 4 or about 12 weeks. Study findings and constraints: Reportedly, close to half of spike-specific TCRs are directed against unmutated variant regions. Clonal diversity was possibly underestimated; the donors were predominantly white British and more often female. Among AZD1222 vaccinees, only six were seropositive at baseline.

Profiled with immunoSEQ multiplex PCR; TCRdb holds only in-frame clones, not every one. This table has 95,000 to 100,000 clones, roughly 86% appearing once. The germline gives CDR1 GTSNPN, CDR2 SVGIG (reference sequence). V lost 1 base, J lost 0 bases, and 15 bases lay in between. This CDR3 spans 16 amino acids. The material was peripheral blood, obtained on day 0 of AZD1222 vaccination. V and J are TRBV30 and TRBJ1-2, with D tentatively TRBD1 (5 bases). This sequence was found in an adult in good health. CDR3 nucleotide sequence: TGTGCCTGGAGTGCCGCAGGGTGGCAGGCTAACTATGGCTACACCTTC. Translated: CAWSAAGWQANYGYTF.